This entry concerns a single T cell receptor beta chain. The data stem from a study of shared clonotypes between healthy human individuals. The method was immunoSEQ multiplex PCR; TCRdb's version includes in-frame clones alone and lacks a portion of them. The sample shows about 110,000 clones, 68% of them seen only once. The ends were cut back, 1 base at V and 2 bases at J, with 10 bases in the middle. Per the germline V gene, CDR1 is SGHRS and CDR2 is YFSETQ. The CDR3 has 15 residues. The source is a woman aged 25 to 39 in good health. The chain recombines TRBV5-1 with TRBJ2-1; D is ambiguous. Material for sequencing was memory CD8+ T cells sorted from blood. Subset specified: CD45RO+ cells pooled with CCR7-negative TemRA cells. The CDR3 here is CASSLLAETYNEQFF. The CDR3, as DNA: TGCGCCAGCAGCTTGTTGGCAGAAACCTACAATGAGCAGTTCTTC.